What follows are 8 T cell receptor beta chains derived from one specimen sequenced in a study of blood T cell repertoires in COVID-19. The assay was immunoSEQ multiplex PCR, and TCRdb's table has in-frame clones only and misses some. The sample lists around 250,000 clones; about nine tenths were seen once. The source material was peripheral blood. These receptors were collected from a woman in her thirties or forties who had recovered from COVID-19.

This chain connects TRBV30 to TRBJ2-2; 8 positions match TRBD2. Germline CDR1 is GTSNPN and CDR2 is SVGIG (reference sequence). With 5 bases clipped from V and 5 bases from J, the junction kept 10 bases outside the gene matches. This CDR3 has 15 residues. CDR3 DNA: TGTGCCTGGGCCTTGGGGACTAGAAGAACCGGGGAGCTGTTTTTT. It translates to CAWALGTRRTGELFF.

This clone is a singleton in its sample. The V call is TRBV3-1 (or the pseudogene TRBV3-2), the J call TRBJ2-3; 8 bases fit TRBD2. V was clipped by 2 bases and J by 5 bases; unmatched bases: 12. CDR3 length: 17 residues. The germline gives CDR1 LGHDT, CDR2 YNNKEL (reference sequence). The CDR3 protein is CASSQFKAGAGLDTQYF. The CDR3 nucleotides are TGTGCCAGCAGCCAATTTAAAGCGGGAGCGGGTTTAGATACGCAGTATTTT.

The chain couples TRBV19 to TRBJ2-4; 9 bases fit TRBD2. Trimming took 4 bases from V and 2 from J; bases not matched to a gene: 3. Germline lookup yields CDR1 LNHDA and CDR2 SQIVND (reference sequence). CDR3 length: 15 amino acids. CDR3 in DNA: TGTGCCAGTAGTACTAGCGGGACTCCCAAAAACATTCAGTACTTC. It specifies CASSTSGTPKNIQYF. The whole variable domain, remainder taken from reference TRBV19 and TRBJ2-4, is DGGITQSPKYLFRKEGQNVTLSCEQNLNHDAMYWYRQDPGQGLRLIYYSQIVNDFQKGDIAEGYSVSREKKESFPLTVTSAQKNPTAFYLCASSTSGTPKNIQYFGAGTRLSVL.

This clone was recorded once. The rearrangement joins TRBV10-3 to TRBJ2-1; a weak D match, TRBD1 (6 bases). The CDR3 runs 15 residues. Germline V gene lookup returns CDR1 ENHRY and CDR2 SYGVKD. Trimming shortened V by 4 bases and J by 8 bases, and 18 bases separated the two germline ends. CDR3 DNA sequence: TGTGCCATCAGTGTTGCGGCAGGGGTGGGCGATGAGCAGTTCTTC. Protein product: CAISVAAGVGDEQFF.

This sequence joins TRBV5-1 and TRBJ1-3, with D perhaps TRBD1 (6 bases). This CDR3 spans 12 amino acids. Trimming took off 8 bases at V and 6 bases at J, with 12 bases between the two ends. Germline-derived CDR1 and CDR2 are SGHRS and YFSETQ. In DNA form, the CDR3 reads TGCGCCAGTATGGACAGCATAAACACCATATATTTT. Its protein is CASMDSINTIYF. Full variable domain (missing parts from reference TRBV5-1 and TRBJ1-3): KAGVTQTPRYLIKTRGQQVTLSCSPISGHRSVSWYQQTPGQGLQFLFEYFSETQRNKGNFPGRFSGRQFSNSRSEMNVSTLELGDSALYLCASMDSINTIYFGEGSWLTVV.

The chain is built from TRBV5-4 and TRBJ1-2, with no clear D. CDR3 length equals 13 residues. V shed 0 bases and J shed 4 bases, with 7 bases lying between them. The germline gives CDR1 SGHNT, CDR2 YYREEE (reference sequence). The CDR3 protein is CASSLVGSYGYTF. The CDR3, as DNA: TGTGCCAGCAGCTTGGTGGGGAGCTATGGCTACACCTTC.

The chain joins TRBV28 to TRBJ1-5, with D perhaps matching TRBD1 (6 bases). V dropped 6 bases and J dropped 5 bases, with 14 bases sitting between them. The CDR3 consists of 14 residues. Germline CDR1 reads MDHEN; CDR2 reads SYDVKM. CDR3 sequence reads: CASRNSQGDQPQHF. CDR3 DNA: TGTGCCAGCAGAAACTCACAGGGTGATCAGCCCCAGCATTTT. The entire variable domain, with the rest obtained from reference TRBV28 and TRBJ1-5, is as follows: DVKVTQSSRYLVKRTGEKVFLECVQDMDHENMFWYRQDPGLGLRLIYFSYDVKMKEKGDIPEGYSVSREKKERFSLILESASTNQTSMYLCASRNSQGDQPQHFGDGTRLSIL.

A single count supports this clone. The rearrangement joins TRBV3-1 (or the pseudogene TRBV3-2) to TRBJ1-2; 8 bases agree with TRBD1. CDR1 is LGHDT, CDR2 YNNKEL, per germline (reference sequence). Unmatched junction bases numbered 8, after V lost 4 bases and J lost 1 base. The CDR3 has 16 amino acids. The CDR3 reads CASSLRPGGSNYGYTF. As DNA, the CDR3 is TGTGCCAGCAGCCTGCGCCCAGGGGGCAGTAACTATGGCTACACCTTC.